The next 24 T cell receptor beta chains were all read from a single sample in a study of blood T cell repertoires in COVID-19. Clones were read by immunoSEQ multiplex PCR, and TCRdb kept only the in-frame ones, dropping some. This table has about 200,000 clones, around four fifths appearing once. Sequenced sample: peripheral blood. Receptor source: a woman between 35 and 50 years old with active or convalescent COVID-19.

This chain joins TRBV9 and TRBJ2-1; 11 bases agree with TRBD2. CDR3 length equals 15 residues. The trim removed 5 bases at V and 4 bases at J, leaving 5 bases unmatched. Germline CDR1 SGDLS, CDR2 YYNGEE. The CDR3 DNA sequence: TGTGCCAGCAGACCGGGACTAGCGGCTTACAATGAGCAGTTCTTC. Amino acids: CASRPGLAAYNEQFF.

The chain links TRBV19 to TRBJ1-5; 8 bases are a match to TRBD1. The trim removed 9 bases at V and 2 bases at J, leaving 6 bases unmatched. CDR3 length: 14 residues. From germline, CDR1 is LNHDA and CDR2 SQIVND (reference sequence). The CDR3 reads CASARQGRNQPQHF. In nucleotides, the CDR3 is TGTGCCAGCGCGAGACAGGGGCGCAATCAGCCCCAGCATTTT.

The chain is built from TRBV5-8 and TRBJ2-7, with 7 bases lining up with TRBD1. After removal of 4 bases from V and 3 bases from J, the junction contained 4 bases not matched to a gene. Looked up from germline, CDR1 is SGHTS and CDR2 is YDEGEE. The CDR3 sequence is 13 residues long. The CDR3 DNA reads TGTGCCAGCAGCCCGGGACAGTTCTACGAGCAGTACTTC. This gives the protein CASSPGQFYEQYF.

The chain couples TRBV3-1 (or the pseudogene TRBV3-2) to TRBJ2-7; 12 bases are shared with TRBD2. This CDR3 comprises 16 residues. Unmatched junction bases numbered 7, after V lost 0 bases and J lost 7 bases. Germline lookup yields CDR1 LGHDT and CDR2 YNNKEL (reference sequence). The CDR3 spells CASSQEGLAGFLEQYF. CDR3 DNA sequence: TGTGCCAGCAGCCAAGAAGGACTAGCGGGATTCTTAGAGCAGTACTTC.

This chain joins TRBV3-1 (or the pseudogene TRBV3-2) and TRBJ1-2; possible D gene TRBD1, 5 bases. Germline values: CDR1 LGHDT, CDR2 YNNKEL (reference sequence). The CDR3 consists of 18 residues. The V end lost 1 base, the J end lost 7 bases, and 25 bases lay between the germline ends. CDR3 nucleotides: TGTGCCAGCAGCCAAGGGCTTGGCCGGGACTACCTCTGGAGTGGCTACACCTTC. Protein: CASSQGLGRDYLWSGYTF.

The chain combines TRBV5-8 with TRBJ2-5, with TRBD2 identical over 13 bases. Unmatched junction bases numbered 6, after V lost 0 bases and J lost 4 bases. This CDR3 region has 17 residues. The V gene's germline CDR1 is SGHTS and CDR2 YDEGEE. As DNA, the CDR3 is TGTGCCAGCAGCTTGGGTACTAGCGGGAGGGCCGGAGAGACCCAGTACTTC. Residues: CASSLGTSGRAGETQYF.

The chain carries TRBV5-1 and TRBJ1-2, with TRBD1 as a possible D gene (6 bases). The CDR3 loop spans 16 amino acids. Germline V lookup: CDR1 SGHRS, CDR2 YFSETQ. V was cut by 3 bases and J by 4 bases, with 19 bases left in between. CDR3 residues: CASSWADRTESYGYTF. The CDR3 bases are TGCGCCAGCAGCTGGGCAGACAGGACCGAGAGCTATGGCTACACCTTC.

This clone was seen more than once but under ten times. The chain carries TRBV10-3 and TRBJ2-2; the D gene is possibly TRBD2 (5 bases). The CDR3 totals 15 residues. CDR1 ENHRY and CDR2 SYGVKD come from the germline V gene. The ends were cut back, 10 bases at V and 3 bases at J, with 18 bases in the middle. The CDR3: CATRIGLADTGELFF. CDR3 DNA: TGTGCCACCAGGATTGGGCTAGCAGACACCGGGGAGCTGTTTTTT.

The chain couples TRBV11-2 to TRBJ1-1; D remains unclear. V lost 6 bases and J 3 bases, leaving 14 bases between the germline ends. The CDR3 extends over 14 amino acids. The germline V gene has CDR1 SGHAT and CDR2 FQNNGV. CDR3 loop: CASRSGWADTEAFF. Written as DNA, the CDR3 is TGTGCCAGCAGAAGTGGTTGGGCCGACACTGAAGCTTTCTTT.

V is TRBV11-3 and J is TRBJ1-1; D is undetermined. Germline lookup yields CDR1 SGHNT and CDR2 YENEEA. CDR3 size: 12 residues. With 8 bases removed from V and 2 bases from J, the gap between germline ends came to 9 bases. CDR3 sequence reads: CASQVHNTEAFF. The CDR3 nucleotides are TGTGCCAGCCAGGTGCATAACACTGAAGCTTTCTTT.

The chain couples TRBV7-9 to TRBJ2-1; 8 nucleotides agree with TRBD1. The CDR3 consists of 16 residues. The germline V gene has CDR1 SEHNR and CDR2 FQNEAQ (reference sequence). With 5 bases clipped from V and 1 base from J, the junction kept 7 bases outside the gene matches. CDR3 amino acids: CASSERTGLSYNEQFF. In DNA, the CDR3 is TGTGCCAGCAGCGAGAGGACAGGGTTATCCTACAATGAGCAGTTCTTC. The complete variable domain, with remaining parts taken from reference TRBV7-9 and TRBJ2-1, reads DTGVSQNPRHKITKRGQNVTFRCDPISEHNRLYWYRQTLGQGPEFLTYFQNEAQLEKSRLLSDRFSAERPKGSFSTLEIQRTEQGDSAMYLCASSERTGLSYNEQFFGPGTRLTVL.

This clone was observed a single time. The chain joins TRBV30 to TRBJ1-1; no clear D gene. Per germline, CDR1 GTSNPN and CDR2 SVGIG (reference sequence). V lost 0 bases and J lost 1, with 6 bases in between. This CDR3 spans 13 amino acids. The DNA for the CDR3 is TGTGCCTGGAGTGTAGCCCAGAACACTGAAGCTTTCTTT. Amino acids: CAWSVAQNTEAFF. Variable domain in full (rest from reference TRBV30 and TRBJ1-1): SQTIHQWPATLVQPVGSPLSLECTVEGTSNPNLYWYRQAAGRGLQLLFYSVGIGQISSEVPQNLSASRPQDRQFILSSKKLLLSDSGFYLCAWSVAQNTEAFFGQGTRLTVV.

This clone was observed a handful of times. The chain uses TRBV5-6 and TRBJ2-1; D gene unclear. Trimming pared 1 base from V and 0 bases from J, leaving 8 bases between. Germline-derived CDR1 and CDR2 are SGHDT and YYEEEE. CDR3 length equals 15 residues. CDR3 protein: CASSLITSSYNEQFF. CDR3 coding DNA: TGTGCCAGCAGCTTGATTACGAGCTCCTACAATGAGCAGTTCTTC.

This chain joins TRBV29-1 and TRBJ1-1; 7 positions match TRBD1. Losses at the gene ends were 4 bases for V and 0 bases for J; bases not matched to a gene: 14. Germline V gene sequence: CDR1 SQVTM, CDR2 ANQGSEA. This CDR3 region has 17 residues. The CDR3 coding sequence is TGCAGCGTTGCCCAACCGACGCTGGGACAGCTGAACACTGAAGCTTTCTTT. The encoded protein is CSVAQPTLGQLNTEAFF.

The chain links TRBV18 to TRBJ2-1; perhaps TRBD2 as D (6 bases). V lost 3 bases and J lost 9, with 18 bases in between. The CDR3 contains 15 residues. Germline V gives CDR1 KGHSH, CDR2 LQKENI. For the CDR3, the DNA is TGTGCCAGCTCACCCCCGACTAGTTCCCCCCCTGAGCAGTTCTTC. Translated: CASSPPTSSPPEQFF.

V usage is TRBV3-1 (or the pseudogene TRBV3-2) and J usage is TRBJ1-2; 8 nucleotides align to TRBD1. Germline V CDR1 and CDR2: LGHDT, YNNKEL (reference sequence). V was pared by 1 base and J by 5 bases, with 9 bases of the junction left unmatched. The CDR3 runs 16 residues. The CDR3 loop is CASSQGLQGGLYGYTF. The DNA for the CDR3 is TGTGCCAGCAGCCAAGGGCTACAGGGGGGGCTTTATGGCTACACCTTC.

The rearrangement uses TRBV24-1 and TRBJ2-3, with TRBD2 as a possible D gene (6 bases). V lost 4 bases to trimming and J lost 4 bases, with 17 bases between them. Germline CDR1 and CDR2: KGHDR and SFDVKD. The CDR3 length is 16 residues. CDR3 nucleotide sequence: TGTGCCACCAGTGAGGTAGGGACGGGGAGGCCAGATACGCAGTATTTT. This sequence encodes CATSEVGTGRPDTQYF.

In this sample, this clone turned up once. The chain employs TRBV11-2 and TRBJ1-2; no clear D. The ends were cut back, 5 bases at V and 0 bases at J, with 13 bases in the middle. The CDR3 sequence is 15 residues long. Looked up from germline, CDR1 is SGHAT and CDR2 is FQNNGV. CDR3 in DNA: TGTGCCAGCAGCCCACTGACGCTAGCTAACTATGGCTACACCTTC. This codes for CASSPLTLANYGYTF.

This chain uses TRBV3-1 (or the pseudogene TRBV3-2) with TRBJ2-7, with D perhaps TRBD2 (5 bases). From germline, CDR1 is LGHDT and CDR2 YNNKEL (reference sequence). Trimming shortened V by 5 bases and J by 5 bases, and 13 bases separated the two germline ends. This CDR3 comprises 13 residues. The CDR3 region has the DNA TGTGCCAGCAGCTCTAGAGGACTCGACGAGCAGTACTTC. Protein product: CASSSRGLDEQYF.

In DNA, the CDR3 is TGCGCCAGCACTTTAGCGGGGGGGTATGATACGCAGTATTTT. Protein: CASTLAGGYDTQYF. The chain is built from TRBV5-1 and TRBJ2-3; TRBD2 agrees at 11 bases. The ends lost 6 bases at V and 6 bases at J; junction bases unmatched: 6. The CDR3 is 14 amino acids. Germline CDR1 and CDR2: SGHRS and YFSETQ.

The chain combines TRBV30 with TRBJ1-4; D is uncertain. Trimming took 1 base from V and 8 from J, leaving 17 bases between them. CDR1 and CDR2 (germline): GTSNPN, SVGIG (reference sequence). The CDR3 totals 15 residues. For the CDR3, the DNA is TGTGCCTGGAGTGAGGGTACTGCCGGGAAAGAAAAACTGTTTTTT. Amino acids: CAWSEGTAGKEKLFF.

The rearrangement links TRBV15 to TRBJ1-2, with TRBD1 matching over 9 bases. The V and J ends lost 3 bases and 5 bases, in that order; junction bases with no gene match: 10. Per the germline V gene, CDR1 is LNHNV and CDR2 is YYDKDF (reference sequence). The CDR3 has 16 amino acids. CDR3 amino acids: CATSSGSGQGSYGYTF. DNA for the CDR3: TGTGCCACCAGCAGCGGCTCGGGACAGGGCTCGTATGGCTACACCTTC.

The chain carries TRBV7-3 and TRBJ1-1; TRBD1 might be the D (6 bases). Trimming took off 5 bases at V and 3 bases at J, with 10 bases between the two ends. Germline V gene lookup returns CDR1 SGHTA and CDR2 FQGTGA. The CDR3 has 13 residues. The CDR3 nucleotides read TGTGCCAGCAGCACGGACAGTTACACTGAAGCTTTCTTT. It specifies CASSTDSYTEAFF.

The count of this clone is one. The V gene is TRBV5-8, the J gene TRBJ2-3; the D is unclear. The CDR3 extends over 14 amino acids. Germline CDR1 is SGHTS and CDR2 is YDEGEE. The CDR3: CARSGGRATDTQYF. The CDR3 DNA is TGTGCGAGATCGGGTGGCCGAGCCACAGATACGCAGTATTTT.